This T cell receptor beta chain was observed in a study of cytotoxic CD8 clonotypes in ibrutinib-treated CLL. Study at large: Outcomes included around 25 partial and 2 complete responses; after median roughly 71 months, 14 stayed remitted and about twelve progressed. Samples averaged 255,043 productive templates and 90,000 to 95,000 productive rearrangements.

The germline V gene has CDR1 SNHLY and CDR2 FYNNEI. The CDR3 spans 14 residues. V lost 2 bases, J lost 4 bases, and 12 bases lay in between. The table came from immunoSEQ multiplex PCR; TCRdb's copy has only in-frame clones and leaves some out. The sample carries some 30,000 clones, about 78% recorded once. Sample: PBMCs, taken after 36 months of ibrutinib treatment. This chain connects TRBV2 to TRBJ2-7; D is tentatively TRBD1 or TRBD2 (5 bases each). This TCR was sampled from a human donor with chronic lymphocytic leukemia. The CDR3 sequence: CASSEQGRGYEQYF. The DNA for the CDR3 is TGTGCCAGCAGTGAACAGGGCCGGGGATACGAGCAGTACTTC.